Below, 28 T cell receptor beta chains from the same sample are listed, as sequenced in a study of Ad26.COV2.S vaccination and SARS-CoV-2 variants. Sequencing was performed with immunoSEQ multiplex PCR; in TCRdb, only in-frame clones are kept and a portion is missing. In the table there are 240,000 or so clones, around nine tenths of which are singletons. Described treatment: some 20 received Ad26.COV2.S at low or high dose, single or two shots; several received placebo; per-sample allocation not given. The investigators took samples on day 63 after the first vaccine or placebo injection. The source was peripheral blood, collected in a trial of Ad26.COV2.S vaccine versus placebo. The receptors shown here come from a person aged 18-60 years who received the Ad26.COV2.S COVID-19 vaccine or a placebo.

V gene TRBV6-6 combines with J gene TRBJ1-1; no definite D call. Germline V gene lookup returns CDR1 MNHNY and CDR2 SVGAGI (reference sequence). The CDR3 spans 15 residues. The V and J ends lost 8 bases and 3 bases respectively, with 19 bases between them. This CDR3 is CASSKGVGEYTEAFF. For the CDR3, the DNA is TGTGCCAGCTCGAAGGGAGTCGGGGAATACACTGAAGCTTTCTTT.

This rearrangement joins TRBV7-2 to TRBJ1-2; 8 bases agree with TRBD1. CDR3 size: 15 residues. The trim removed 5 bases at V and 4 bases at J, leaving 9 bases unmatched. In germline, CDR1 is SGHTA, CDR2 FQGNSA. CDR3 loop: CASSPRTGFAYGYTF. CDR3 DNA: TGTGCCAGCAGCCCCAGGACAGGGTTTGCCTATGGCTACACCTTC.

The rearrangement links TRBV7-6 to TRBJ2-7; D ambiguous. V shed 1 base and J shed 5 bases, with 18 bases lying between them. This CDR3 is 16 amino acids long. Germline loops: CDR1 SGHVS, CDR2 FNYEAQ. The CDR3 region has the DNA TGTGCCAGCAGCTTAGTAGGGAAAGTTCCTAACCACGAGCAGTACTTC. Translating it yields CASSLVGKVPNHEQYF.

V is TRBV4-3 and J is TRBJ2-1, with D maybe TRBD1 (7 bases). Germline-derived CDR1 and CDR2 are LGHNA and YSLEER. The CDR3 loop spans 16 amino acids. V lost 7 bases and J 8 bases, leaving 24 bases between the germline ends. The CDR3 bases are TGCGCCAGCACGGAGGGGGCGGGGATGGCTGGCGATGAGCAGTTCTTC. This gives the protein CASTEGAGMAGDEQFF.

This clone was observed a single time. The chain recombines TRBV11-2 with TRBJ1-6; weak D call: TRBD1 (5 bases). Germline V gives CDR1 SGHAT, CDR2 FQNNGV. The V end lost 5 bases, the J end lost 1 base, and 12 bases lay between the germline ends. The CDR3 is 16 residues long. Here the CDR3 DNA reads TGTGCCAGCAGCCCAGGGACGGGGTCCTATAATTCACCCCTCCACTTT. Translated: CASSPGTGSYNSPLHF.

This sequence joins TRBV5-8 and TRBJ2-7, with TRBD1 matching 9 bases. The ends lost 4 bases at V and 2 bases at J; junction bases unmatched: 4. CDR1 is SGHTS, CDR2 YDEGEE, per germline. The CDR3 covers 14 residues. Here the CDR3 DNA reads TGTGCCAGCAGCGGGGGGACAGGGCCCTACGAGCAGTACTTC. The encoded protein is CASSGGTGPYEQYF. The variable domain in full, completed from reference TRBV5-8 and TRBJ2-7, reads EAGVTQSPTHLIKTRGQQATLRCSPISGHTSVYWYQQALGLGLQFLLWYDEGEERNRGNFPPRFSGRQFPNYSSELNVNALELEDSALYLCASSGGTGPYEQYFGPGTRLTVT.

The chain couples TRBV6-2 or TRBV6-3 to TRBJ1-2; the match to TRBD1 covers 8 bases. From germline, CDR1 is MNHEY and CDR2 SVGEGT. The CDR3 covers 12 residues. V trimming: 5 bases; J trimming: 5 bases; junction bases outside the gene matches: 1. CDR3: CASSRQGYGYTF. The CDR3 nucleotides are TGTGCCAGCAGTAGACAGGGGTATGGCTACACCTTC.

The V call is TRBV7-8, the J call TRBJ2-2; 8 bases align to TRBD1. CDR3 length equals 14 residues. J lost 10 bases, V lost 5 bases, and 9 bases had no gene match. The germline V gene encodes CDR1 SGHVS and CDR2 FQNEAQ. CDR3 residues: CASSRTGWEEELFF. CDR3 bases: TGTGCCAGCAGCCGGACAGGGTGGGAGGAGGAGCTGTTTTTT.

In regard to this clone: The same CDR3 arises from other DNA sequences in this sample as well. V and J are TRBV5-1 and TRBJ1-2, with D possibly TRBD1 on 5 matching bases. CDR1 is SGHRS and CDR2 is YFSETQ in the germline V gene. V was pared by 0 bases and J by 2 bases, with 5 bases between. The CDR3 totals 13 residues. The CDR3 DNA sequence: TGCGCCAGCAGCTTGGGACAGAACTATGGCTACACCTTC. Its protein is CASSLGQNYGYTF. Drawing the rest from reference TRBV5-1 and TRBJ1-2, the complete variable domain is KAGVTQTPRYLIKTRGQQVTLSCSPISGHRSVSWYQQTPGQGLQFLFEYFSETQRNKGNFPGRFSGRQFSNSRSEMNVSTLELGDSALYLCASSLGQNYGYTFGSGTRLTVV.

The chain uses TRBV9 and TRBJ2-7; D possibly corresponds to TRBD1 (5 bases). Trimming cost V 2 bases and J 5 bases, with 11 bases left between them. This CDR3 has 13 amino acids. The germline gives CDR1 SGDLS, CDR2 YYNGEE. The CDR3 protein is CASSVQGIDEQYF. The DNA for the CDR3 is TGTGCCAGCAGCGTCCAGGGAATCGACGAGCAGTACTTC.

Concerning this clone itself: Additional DNA sequences in this sample encode the identical CDR3. V gene TRBV7-9 combines with J gene TRBJ1-1; D gene ambiguous. Trimming left V 2 bases short and J 5 bases short, with 15 bases between. CDR1 is SEHNR and CDR2 is FQNEAQ in the germline V gene (reference sequence). The CDR3 has 15 residues. The CDR3 spells CASSLPSTGQTEAFF. CDR3 nucleotide sequence: TGTGCCAGCAGCTTACCGTCGACCGGGCAGACTGAAGCTTTCTTT.

The rearrangement links TRBV6-4 to TRBJ2-3; D assignment may be TRBD1 or TRBD2 (5 bases each). Germline assignment: CDR1 MRHNA and CDR2 SNTAGT. The V end was cut by 2 bases, the J end by 2 bases, with 11 bases between. This CDR3 spans 15 amino acids. CDR3 loop: CASSDGGSYTDTQYF. The CDR3 nucleotides are TGTGCCAGCAGTGACGGGGGATCCTACACAGATACGCAGTATTTT.

The chain recombines TRBV28 with TRBJ2-5; 7 positions agree with TRBD1. Losses at the gene ends were 5 bases for V and 5 bases for J; bases not matched to a gene: 5. Germline assignment: CDR1 MDHEN and CDR2 SYDVKM. The CDR3 consists of 13 residues. CDR3 DNA: TGTGCCAGCAGTCTGACAGGGACGGAGACCCAGTACTTC. Protein sequence: CASSLTGTETQYF.

The V gene is TRBV5-1, the J gene TRBJ2-1, with TRBD1 identical over 9 bases. The junction had 10 bases not matched to a gene; V was cut back by 4 bases and J by 8 bases. CDR3 length: 15 amino acids. The germline gives CDR1 SGHRS, CDR2 YFSETQ. In nucleotides, the CDR3 is TGCGCCAGCAGCCAAACCGGGACAGGGTTCGATGAGCAGTTCTTC. Amino acids: CASSQTGTGFDEQFF.

The chain recombines TRBV4-1 with TRBJ1-1; TRBD1 agrees at 7 bases. CDR1 and CDR2 (germline): MGHRA, YSYEKL. The J segment lost 0 bases and the V segment lost 4 bases, leaving 11 bases of the junction unmatched. The CDR3 runs to 17 residues. The CDR3 DNA sequence: TGCGCCAGCAGCCTCAGGGGGGAGACCTCCATGAACACTGAAGCTTTCTTT. Amino acids: CASSLRGETSMNTEAFF.

The chain recombines TRBV4-2 with TRBJ2-2; 9 bases agree with TRBD2. CDR3 length: 16 amino acids. In germline, CDR1 is LGHNA, CDR2 YNFKEQ. With 0 bases clipped from V and 7 bases from J, the junction kept 6 bases outside the gene matches. The CDR3 is CASSQDRTSGFGELFF. The DNA for the CDR3 is TGTGCCAGCAGCCAAGACCGAACTAGCGGGTTCGGGGAGCTGTTTTTT.

The gene calls are TRBV19 and TRBJ2-5; TRBD2 matches at 12 bases. Germline assignment: CDR1 LNHDA and CDR2 SQIVND (reference sequence). The CDR3 loop spans 15 amino acids. With V trimmed by 5 bases and J by 4 bases, 5 bases remained unmatched. The chain's CDR3 is CASSPTSGGAETQYF. The CDR3 nucleotides are TGTGCCAGTAGTCCGACTAGCGGGGGTGCAGAGACCCAGTACTTC.

This sequence joins TRBV7-2 and TRBJ2-5, with TRBD1 matching over 7 bases. CDR1 and CDR2 (germline): SGHTA, FQGNSA. This CDR3 has 14 amino acids. Trimming at V came to 3 bases and at J to 5 bases, leaving 6 bases not matched to a gene. The DNA of the CDR3 is TGTGCCAGCAGCTTGGGACAGCCTGGGGAGACCCAGTACTTC. Protein product: CASSLGQPGETQYF. The full variable domain, with the rest looked up from reference TRBV7-2 and TRBJ2-5, is GAGVSQSPSNKVTEKGKDVELRCDPISGHTALYWYRQSLGQGLEFLIYFQGNSAPDKSGLPSDRFSAERTGGSVSTLTIQRTQQEDSAVYLCASSLGQPGETQYFGPGTRLLVL.

The V call is TRBV6-5, the J call TRBJ2-7; the match to TRBD1 covers 7 bases. This CDR3 has 12 residues. The trim removed 6 bases at V and 5 bases at J, leaving 4 bases unmatched. CDR1 and CDR2 from the germline V gene are MNHEY and SVGAGI. The CDR3 loop reads CASSLTGDEQYF. CDR3 nucleotides: TGTGCCAGCAGCCTTACAGGGGACGAGCAGTACTTC.

V and J are TRBV12-3 or TRBV12-4 and TRBJ1-2; 8 nucleotides match TRBD1. The CDR3 extends over 13 amino acids. Trimming removed 8 bases from V and 7 bases from J; junction bases left unmatched: 9. This CDR3 reads CASADRGMGGYTF. Written as DNA, the CDR3 is TGTGCCAGCGCAGACAGGGGAATGGGTGGCTACACCTTC.

The V call is TRBV18, the J call TRBJ2-3; D is perhaps TRBD1 or TRBD2 (7 bases each). Per germline, CDR1 KGHSH and CDR2 LQKENI. The CDR3 loop spans 15 amino acids. Trimming took 6 bases from V and 3 from J, leaving 16 bases between them. This CDR3 reads CASSPRQGGTDTQYF. For the CDR3, the DNA is TGTGCCAGCTCCCCCCGACAGGGAGGGACAGATACGCAGTATTTT.

The V gene is TRBV4-2, the J gene TRBJ2-3; D possibly corresponds to TRBD1 (8 bases). There are 15 residues in the CDR3. V was shortened by 5 bases and J by 4 bases, with 16 bases between the two germline ends. Germline V gene data show CDR1 as LGHNA and CDR2 as YNFKEQ. CDR3 in amino acids: CASSGQGGFADTQYF. The CDR3 DNA reads TGTGCCAGCAGCGGACAGGGAGGGTTCGCAGATACGCAGTATTTT.

This sequence joins TRBV5-5 and TRBJ2-1, with 12 bases that match TRBD1. The CDR3 is 16 residues long. Germline trimming cut 4 bases from V and 4 bases from J; bases unmatched to any gene: 6. Germline CDR1 reads SGHKS; CDR2 reads YYEKEE (reference sequence). The CDR3 DNA reads as TGTGCCAGCAGCCGGGCGGGACAGGGGGCTTACAATGAGCAGTTCTTC. This translates into CASSRAGQGAYNEQFF.

The sample holds one count of this clone. V usage is TRBV7-2 and J usage is TRBJ2-7, with D unresolved. This CDR3 region has 14 residues. CDR1 and CDR2 (germline): SGHTA, FQGNSA. V dropped 2 bases and J dropped 2 bases, with 10 bases sitting between them. The CDR3 reads CASSLNLETYEQYF. The CDR3 region has the DNA TGTGCCAGCAGCTTAAACTTGGAAACCTACGAGCAGTACTTC.

The J gene is TRBJ2-3, the V gene TRBV7-3; TRBD2 matches at 10 bases. The CDR3 is 14 amino acids. J lost 1 base, V lost 5 bases, and 0 bases had no gene match. From germline, CDR1 is SGHTA and CDR2 FQGTGA. Here the CDR3 DNA reads TGTGCCAGCAGCACTAGCGGGGGCACAGATACGCAGTATTTT. Its translation: CASSTSGGTDTQYF.

V gene TRBV27 combines with J gene TRBJ2-6; D is ambiguous. Trimming removed 8 bases from V and 0 bases from J, with 17 bases in between. This CDR3 contains 17 residues. CDR1 and CDR2 (germline): MNHEY, SMNVEV (reference sequence). CDR3 DNA sequence: TGTGCCAGCTCCCCGTTACTTAGCAGCTCTGGGGCCAACGTCCTGACTTTC. Translated: CASSPLLSSSGANVLTF.

This clone was observed a single time. The chain is built from TRBV5-1 and TRBJ2-1; D gene uncertain. Germline V gives CDR1 SGHRS, CDR2 YFSETQ. This CDR3 is built from 12 residues. Trimming stripped 0 bases from V and 8 bases from J, with 6 bases between. This CDR3 reads CASSLGLDEQFF. CDR3 nucleotides: TGCGCCAGCAGCTTGGGTCTGGATGAGCAGTTCTTC.

V and J are TRBV14 and TRBJ2-7, with 8 bases lining up with TRBD2. The V and J ends lost 0 bases and 0 bases, in that order; junction bases with no gene match: 10. This CDR3 has 18 residues. CDR1 SGHDN and CDR2 FVKESK come from the germline V gene. The CDR3 spells CASSQDGWRGDVSYEQYF. CDR3 coding DNA: TGTGCCAGCAGCCAAGATGGGTGGCGGGGGGACGTCTCCTACGAGCAGTACTTC.